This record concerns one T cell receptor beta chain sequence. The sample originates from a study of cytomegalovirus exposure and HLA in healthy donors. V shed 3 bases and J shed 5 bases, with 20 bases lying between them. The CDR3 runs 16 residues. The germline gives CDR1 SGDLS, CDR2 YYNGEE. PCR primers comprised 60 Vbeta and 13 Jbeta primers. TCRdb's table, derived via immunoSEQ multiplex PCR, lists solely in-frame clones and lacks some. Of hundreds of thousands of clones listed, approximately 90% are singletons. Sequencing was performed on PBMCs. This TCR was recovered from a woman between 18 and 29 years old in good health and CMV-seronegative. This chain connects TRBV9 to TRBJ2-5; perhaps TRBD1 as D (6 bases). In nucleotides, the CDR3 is TGTGCCAGCAGCGCCCCCCTAGGGGGTTTAATGGAGACCCAGTACTTC. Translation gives CASSAPLGGLMETQYF.